The source of this T cell receptor (beta chain) is a study of identical twins. TCRdb independently ran MiXCR on the 5' RACE reads; one entry per CDR3 protein. Of around 490,000 distinct CDR3 sequences listed, under 25% were seen once; the top ten hold around 0.5%. The length of the CDR3 is 18 residues. Germline-derived CDR1 and CDR2 are KGHSY and FQNENV. The ends lost 7 bases at V and 0 bases at J; junction bases unmatched: 9. Overall study findings and caveats: Fewer insertions were carried by abundant cord blood beta clonotypes, but none was seen in memory repertoires. Those out-of-frame alpha sequences shared by twins showed an excess of low generation probability. Twins showed weaker excess sharing in their beta out-of-frame sequences. Conclusions leaned on cross-sectional statistical analysis and did not track the same donors over time.

Regarding this clonotype: Its target is not known.

These same data were also listed under a study on yellow fever vaccine responses in identical twins.

This receptor was obtained from a woman under 30 in good health. Sequencing input: CD4+ T cells sorted from blood. The chain employs TRBV16 and TRBJ2-1, with TRBD2 matching 13 bases. The CDR3 DNA sequence: TGTGCCAGCACCCTAAGGACTAGCGGGGGCAGCTCCTACAATGAGCAGTTCTTC. It translates to CASTLRTSGGSSYNEQFF.